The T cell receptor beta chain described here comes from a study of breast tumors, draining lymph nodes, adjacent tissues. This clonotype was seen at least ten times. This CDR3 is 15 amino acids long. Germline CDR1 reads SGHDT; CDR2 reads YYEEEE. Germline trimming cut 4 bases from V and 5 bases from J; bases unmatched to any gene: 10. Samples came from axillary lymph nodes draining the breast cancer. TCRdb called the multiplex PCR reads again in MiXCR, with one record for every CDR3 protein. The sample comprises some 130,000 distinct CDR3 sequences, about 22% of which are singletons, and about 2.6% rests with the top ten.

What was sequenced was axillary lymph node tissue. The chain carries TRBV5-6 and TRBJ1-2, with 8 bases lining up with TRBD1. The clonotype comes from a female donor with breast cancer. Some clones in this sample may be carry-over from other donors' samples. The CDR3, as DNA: TGTGCCAGCAGCCGAGGACAGGGAATGGAGTATGGCTACACCTTC. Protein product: CASSRGQGMEYGYTF.